This T cell receptor beta chain came from a study of somatic mutations in cytotoxic T cells in rheumatoid arthritis. Measured with immunoSEQ multiplex PCR; TCRdb has only the in-frame clones, and not every one. This table has fewer than 14,000 clones, roughly 85% appearing once. The CDR3 loop spans 16 amino acids. Germline lookup yields CDR1 GTSNPN and CDR2 SVGIG (reference sequence). V dropped 4 bases and J dropped 1 base, with 14 bases sitting between them. The sequenced sample was CD8+ T cells sorted from blood. The gene calls are TRBV30 and TRBJ2-6; a weak D match, TRBD1 (7 bases). This TCR was recovered from an adult with rheumatoid arthritis. CDR3 region: CAWTAGGPSGANVLTF. The CDR3 bases are TGTGCCTGGACGGCAGGGGGGCCTTCTGGGGCCAACGTCCTGACTTTC. The complete variable domain, with remaining parts taken from reference TRBV30 and TRBJ2-6, reads SQTIHQWPATLVQPVGSPLSLECTVEGTSNPNLYWYRQAAGRGLQLLFYSVGIGQISSEVPQNLSASRPQDRQFILSSKKLLLSDSGFYLCAWTAGGPSGANVLTFGAGSRLTVL.